This TCR beta chain was captured in a study of shared clonotypes between healthy human individuals. Germline trimming cut 1 base from V and 1 base from J; bases unmatched to any gene: 4. Germline V gene sequence: CDR1 MGHRA, CDR2 YSYEKL. This CDR3 comprises 16 residues. Sequencing used immunoSEQ multiplex PCR; TCRdb keeps in-frame clones, though not all of them. The table has roughly 1.4 million clones, 98% seen once. This receptor was taken from a man younger than 40 in good health. The rearrangement joins TRBV4-1 to TRBJ1-5, with 7 bases aligning to TRBD1. The sequenced sample consisted of naive CD4+ T cells sorted from blood. Stated subset: CD45RA+ positively selected. The DNA for the CDR3 is TGCGCCAGCAGCCAAGGGTTACAGGGGAGCAATCAGCCCCAGCATTTT. As protein: CASSQGLQGSNQPQHF.